This T cell receptor beta chain was captured by sequencing in a study of shared clonotypes between healthy human individuals. Study-level points and caveats: Rarefaction exposed incomplete sorted-subset sequencing despite large depth.

Trimming removed 8 bases at V and 1 base at J, with 11 bases between. Germline assignment: CDR1 MNHEY and CDR2 SMNVEV (reference sequence). This CDR3 spans 13 amino acids. Naive-designated CD8 cells lacked CD45RO, were positively enriched for CCR7, and omitted terminally differentiated effector memory CD45RA+ cells. Worth noting for this clone: Antigen specificity is unknown.

TCRdb keeps only in-frame clones here, not all; method: immunoSEQ multiplex PCR. This table has approximately 2,200,000 clones, roughly 91% appearing once. Sequencing input: naive CD8+ T cells from PBMCs. This receptor was obtained from a man between 18 and 29 years old in good health. Some clones in this sample may be carry-over from other donors' samples. The chain is built from TRBV27 and TRBJ1-1; D remains ambiguous. CDR3: CASLAAPNTEAFF. DNA of the CDR3: TGTGCCAGCCTCGCCGCTCCGAACACTGAAGCTTTCTTT.